A selection of T cell receptor beta chains follows, all from one sample in a study of cytomegalovirus exposure and HLA in healthy donors. Profiled with immunoSEQ multiplex PCR; TCRdb holds only in-frame clones, not every one. In the table there are roughly 100,000 clones, roughly 80% of which are singletons. The sequencing input was PBMCs. Source of these receptors: a woman aged 40 to 50 in good health and CMV-seropositive. Each CDR3 is given with its conserved first and last residue. Each record gives: CDR3 length, V gene, J gene, CDR3 protein.

18,TRBV2,TRBJ1-5,CASSERARLGQGNQPQHF
18,TRBV27,TRBJ1-4,CASSLSGGSLGANEKLFF
14,TRBV4-1,TRBJ2-7,CASSQVLAPYEQYF
12,TRBV12-5,TRBJ1-3,CASGLSSNTIYF
16,TRBV7-7,TRBJ2-1,CASSPQAGVAYNEQFF
19,TRBV12-5,TRBJ1-5,CASGFVSGQGLGRNQPQHF
17,TRBV4-1,TRBJ2-7,CASSLLPRTSGPYEQYF
17,TRBV28,TRBJ1-4,CASSSPGQGATNEKLFF
16,TRBV4-2,TRBJ1-2,CASSPNTGGPNYGYTF
17,TRBV4-1,TRBJ2-3,CASSQVGLAGSTDTQYF
14,TRBV28,TRBJ2-7,CASSPTGTVYEQYF
14,TRBV5-1,TRBJ2-2,CASSWTGDTGELFF
16,TRBV6-5,TRBJ2-3,CASSYFSGLGTDTQYF
14,TRBV28,TRBJ1-1,CASIETGMNTEAFF
19,TRBV4-2,TRBJ2-2,CASSQEAMITSGSTGELFF
14,TRBV9,TRBJ2-1,CASSQLSGKNEQFF
14,TRBV28,TRBJ2-7,CASRGGDNSYEQYF
15,TRBV21-1,TRBJ2-7,CASSKAGDRTYEQYF
13,TRBV27,TRBJ2-1,CASSRQGYNEQFF
16,TRBV13,TRBJ1-6,CASSFGVSSYNSPLHF
13,TRBV6-1,TRBJ1-1,CASSEGQATEAFF
13,TRBV5-6,TRBJ1-1,CASSLGGGTEAFF
18,TRBV5-8,TRBJ2-2,CASTIPLGLALNTGELFF
12,TRBV28,TRBJ2-7,CASSPLLREQYF
11,TRBV6-6,TRBJ1-1,CASAMGSEAFF
15,TRBV9,TRBJ1-1,CASSVRQEANTEAFF
13,TRBV4-1,TRBJ2-7,CASSQDPRYEQYF
17,TRBV2,TRBJ2-1,CASSEATSGGFYNEQFF
14,TRBV5-1,TRBJ2-6,CASTQSSGANVPTF
13,TRBV6-1,TRBJ1-5,CASSGTGVRTQHF
17,TRBV6-1,TRBJ2-6,CASSATNSFSGANVLTF
16,TRBV4-3,TRBJ2-1,CASSQEILPRWNEQFF
14,TRBV2,TRBJ1-5,CASTEGTLGQPQHF
16,TRBV19,TRBJ1-5,CASSTPGQGSRQPQHF
16,TRBV5-4,TRBJ1-6,CASSLGNGQDGSPLHF
13,TRBV5-4,TRBJ1-1,CASSFGWDTEAFF
17,TRBV5-1,TRBJ2-5,CAGSWGRSGGEQETQYF
8,TRBV20-1,TRBJ2-3,CSGGPKYF
13,TRBV7-2,TRBJ2-7,CASSLEEGTKLYF
16,TRBV9,TRBJ2-5,CASSVLERSGLSTQYF
16,TRBV23-1,TRBJ2-5,CASSQSDRGEGETQYF
16,TRBV28,TRBJ1-3,CASSLGAGSILNTIYF
15,TRBV19,TRBJ2-1,CASSIGRQVYNEQFF
16,TRBV7-8,TRBJ1-3,CASSLIGRSSGNTIYF
14,TRBV28,TRBJ2-3,CATLAGGETDTQYF
14,TRBV4-3,TRBJ2-3,CASSQGGEEDTQYF
15,TRBV4-3,TRBJ1-3,CASSQEQGGVDTIYF
15,TRBV5-1,TRBJ1-6,CASSLTLVGNSPLHF
14,TRBV6-6,TRBJ1-2,CASTQQGQARGYTF
16,TRBV13,TRBJ2-1,CASSLGLAGAYNEQFF
11,TRBV20-1,TRBJ2-7,CSASSNYEQYF
14,TRBV7-2,TRBJ2-3,CASSSTGQTDTQYF
14,TRBV5-5,TRBJ1-2,CASSFYDRDYGYTF
13,TRBV5-1,TRBJ2-1,CASSSTGYDEQFF
13,TRBV15,TRBJ2-5,CATSRGYSETQYF
15,TRBV5-5,TRBJ1-5,CASSLGGYSNQPQHF
16,TRBV29-1,TRBJ2-6,CSVETGGTSGANVLTF
12,TRBV6-6,TRBJ2-7,CASSYTVYEQYF
14,TRBV7-9,TRBJ1-6,CASSWTGGDSPLHF
15,TRBV28,TRBJ1-6,CASRPQTGSDSTLHF